This TCR beta chain was observed in a study of OX40 agonist ivuxolimab in advanced cancers. Study in general: Ivuxolimab was administered intravenously to patients at 0.01 to 10 mg/kg every 2 weeks.

TCRdb's copy holds only in-frame clones and misses some; the assay was immunoSEQ multiplex PCR. The sample has about 89,000 clones, approximately 90% seen once. Whole-study findings and limits: More expanded clones were seen, on average, in CD8+ T cells than in CD4+. Both CD4+ and CD8+ T cell populations in blood had undergone clonal expansion by week 6 at 0.1 to 3.0 mg/kg.

Notes on this clone: What it recognizes is unknown.

V was cut by 6 bases and J by 8 bases, with 20 bases left in between. The CDR3 loop spans 16 amino acids. Looked up from germline, CDR1 is LGHNA and CDR2 is YNFKEQ. The chain couples TRBV4-2 to TRBJ1-6; D uncertain. Here the sequenced sample was CD4+ or CD8+ T cells sorted from blood, taken in a trial of the OX40 agonist ivuxolimab. The TCR comes from an adult with an advanced solid tumor such as melanoma, head and neck, liver or kidney cancer. The CDR3 region is CASSNPPRGGHSPLHF. CDR3 in DNA: TGTGCCAGCAGTAACCCTCCCCGGGGAGGACATTCACCCCTCCACTTT.